The 22 T cell receptor beta chains given below trace back to one sample, sequenced in a study of spatial heterogeneity in lung cancer. TCRdb recomputed calls from the 5' RACE reads with MiXCR, one row per CDR3 protein. The sample lists around 9,700 distinct CDR3 sequences, around 6.9% occurring once. Sample time point: sample taken at primary tumor resection. Without sorting, whole RNA was sequenced from tumor, nontumor lung or frozen PBMC. Sequenced material: PBMCs, taken at surgery. The origin of the receptors is a male donor with early-stage non-small cell lung cancer.

Concerning this clonotype itself: Within a library made for alpha chains, this beta chain is off target, and its count is uninformative. The chain carries TRBV12-3 or TRBV12-4 and TRBJ2-5, with D perhaps matching TRBD1 or TRBD2 (5 bases each). The CDR3 totals 16 residues. V was pared by 5 bases and J by 5 bases, with 21 bases between. CDR3 residues: CASSLGASGGGETQYF. CDR3 nucleotide sequence: TGTGCCAGCAGTCTAGGGGCCTCCGGAGGTGGGGAGACCCAGTACTTC.

By sample fraction, this clonotype is medium-sized. In a library made to pick up alpha chains, this beta chain is a stray read with a size that means little. This chain links TRBV28 with TRBJ2-2; D may be TRBD2 (5 bases). The CDR3 contains 17 residues. Germline CDR1 MDHEN, CDR2 SYDVKM. V was cut by 4 bases and J by 1 base, with 16 bases left in between. CDR3 protein: CASSSRGSWGNTGELFF. The CDR3 nucleotides are TGTGCCAGCAGTTCACGAGGGTCATGGGGGAACACCGGGGAGCTGTTTTTT. The full variable domain, with the rest looked up from reference TRBV28 and TRBJ2-2, is DVKVTQSSRYLVKRTGEKVFLECVQDMDHENMFWYRQDPGLGLRLIYFSYDVKMKEKGDIPEGYSVSREKKERFSLILESASTNQTSMYLCASSSRGSWGNTGELFFGEGSRLTVL.

Relative to its sample, this clonotype is large. For a library built for alpha chains, this beta chain is a stray read; little rests on its size. The chain uses TRBV28 and TRBJ2-7; 8 bases line up with TRBD2. The CDR3 contains 16 residues. Trimming cost V 3 bases and J 3 bases; bases outside gene matches: 10. Germline CDR1 MDHEN, CDR2 SYDVKM. For the CDR3, the DNA is TGTGCCAGCAGTTTCGTCGGAATAGCGGGATTCTACGAGCAGTACTTC. Its translation is CASSFVGIAGFYEQYF.

This clonotype is medium-sized in the sample. This beta chain slipped into a library made for alpha chains as a stray read, so its size is not meaningful. In DNA, the CDR3 is TGCAGCGTGGGACGGCTAACAGATACGCAGTATTTT. It specifies CSVGRLTDTQYF. This chain connects TRBV29-1 to TRBJ2-3; TRBD1 or TRBD2 may be the D gene (5 bases each). The CDR3 spans 12 residues. Germline V gives CDR1 SQVTM, CDR2 ANQGSEA. The V and J ends lost 6 bases and 3 bases respectively, with 10 bases between them.

This clonotype was counted between two and nine times. This beta chain slipped into a library made for alpha chains as a stray read, so its size is not meaningful. This rearrangement joins TRBV6-1 to TRBJ2-3, with TRBD1 matching 10 bases. This CDR3 region has 17 residues. Germline V gene sequence: CDR1 MNHNS, CDR2 SASEGT. V dropped 7 bases and J dropped 1; count of bases not matched to a gene: 11. CDR3 protein: CASTRAGDRGRTDTQYF. CDR3 DNA sequence: TGTGCCAGCACCCGCGCGGGGGACAGGGGCCGCACAGATACGCAGTATTTT.

This clonotype occurred many times. As an off-target read in a library built for alpha chains, this beta chain has a frequency of little significance. The CDR3 reads CASSAGLDTQYF. The CDR3 DNA follows: TGTGCCAGCAGCGCTGGGTTGGATACGCAGTATTTT. The chain links TRBV7-6 to TRBJ2-3; D gene ambiguous. Germline assignment: CDR1 SGHVS and CDR2 FNYEAQ. This CDR3 has 12 residues. Deletions cut 5 bases from V and 6 bases from J, with 9 bases between.

This clonotype was seen ten or more times. A library prepared for alpha chains yielded this beta chain as an off-target read; its size is of little meaning. J is TRBJ2-2 and V is TRBV5-5; 7 nucleotides line up with TRBD2. With V trimmed by 4 bases and J by 7 bases, 7 bases remained unmatched. CDR3 length: 14 residues. Germline V gene data show CDR1 as SGHKS and CDR2 as YYEKEE (reference sequence). CDR3 protein: CASSQVAGVGELFF. In DNA form, the CDR3 reads TGTGCCAGCAGCCAGGTGGCGGGAGTCGGGGAGCTGTTTTTT.

In the case of this clonotype: This beta chain came through as a stray read in a library set up for alpha chains, and its size says little. The V gene is TRBV5-1, the J gene TRBJ1-2, with D hard to call. From germline, CDR1 is SGHRS and CDR2 YFSETQ. V was pared by 2 bases and J by 8 bases, with 19 bases between. The CDR3 covers 15 residues. The CDR3 nucleotides are TGCGCCAGCAGCTTCGTTAGGGCGGACCGTCGAGGCTACACCTTC. Translating it yields CASSFVRADRRGYTF.

This clonotype occurred a few times. A library prepared for alpha chains yielded this beta chain as an off-target read; its size is of little meaning. The rearrangement links TRBV7-6 to TRBJ2-3; D might be TRBD2 (6 bases). Trimming shortened V by 1 base and J by 2 bases, and 10 bases separated the two germline ends. Germline assignment: CDR1 SGHVS and CDR2 FNYEAQ. CDR3 length equals 15 residues. CDR3 DNA sequence: TGTGCCAGCAGCTTAGTTGCGGGGTACACAGATACGCAGTATTTT. Protein sequence: CASSLVAGYTDTQYF.

Comments on this clonotype: This beta chain is an unintended read in a library built for alpha chains; its size means little. The chain couples TRBV5-1 to TRBJ2-3, with D hard to call. Germline CDR1 SGHRS, CDR2 YFSETQ. The length of the CDR3 is 13 residues. V shed 4 bases and J shed 2 bases, with 8 bases lying between them. The CDR3 region has the DNA TGCGCCAGCAGCGCCCAGGACACAGATACGCAGTATTTT. Translated: CASSAQDTDTQYF.

This clonotype was seen at least ten times. This beta chain came through as a stray read in a library set up for alpha chains, and its size says little. The J gene is TRBJ1-1, the V gene TRBV7-8, with a tentative D call TRBD1 (5 bases). This CDR3 comprises 14 residues. The germline V gene encodes CDR1 SGHVS and CDR2 FQNEAQ. V was cut by 2 bases and J by 1 base, with 8 bases left in between. In DNA form, the CDR3 reads TGTGCCAGCAGCTTACCGGGGGGGAACACTGAAGCTTTCTTT. Translation gives CASSLPGGNTEAFF.

Within the sample, this clonotype is medium-sized. Being off target in a library aimed at alpha chains, this beta chain has a size of little meaning. V and J are TRBV28 and TRBJ1-1, with D possibly being TRBD1 (5 bases). Trimming took 2 bases from V and 0 from J, leaving 7 bases between them. This CDR3 has 14 residues. Germline CDR1 and CDR2: MDHEN and SYDVKM. The chain's CDR3 is CASSLARVNTEAFF. Here the CDR3 DNA reads TGTGCCAGCAGTTTAGCCAGGGTGAACACTGAAGCTTTCTTT.

By sample share, this clonotype is medium-sized. Because this beta chain is a stray read in a library intended to capture alpha chains, its abundance should not be given much weight. J is TRBJ2-1 and V is TRBV3-1, with 8 bases lining up with TRBD1. The V gene's germline CDR1 is LGHDT and CDR2 YNNKEL (reference sequence). The V segment lost 1 base and the J segment 7 bases; nucleotides outside the gene matches: 3. The CDR3 has 14 residues. The CDR3 bases are TGTGCCAGCAGCCAAGGTCGGACAGGGAATGAGCAGTTCTTC. It specifies CASSQGRTGNEQFF.

This clonotype ranks as medium-sized (0.01 to 0.1%). This beta chain is a stray read from a library made for alpha chains; its abundance is not meaningful. The rearrangement links TRBV29-1 to TRBJ2-1; D is uncertain. The germline V gene has CDR1 SQVTM and CDR2 ANQGSEA. This CDR3 is 11 amino acids long. V was trimmed by 5 bases and J by 7 bases, leaving 9 bases between them. The CDR3: CSVSLRNEQFF. The CDR3 nucleotides are TGCAGCGTTTCCTTGCGGAATGAGCAGTTCTTC.

This clonotype was seen repeatedly, ten times or more. Because this beta chain is a stray read in a library intended to capture alpha chains, its abundance should not be given much weight. V is TRBV30 and J is TRBJ2-4; the match to TRBD2 covers 11 bases. The CDR3 has 17 residues. Per germline, CDR1 GTSNPN and CDR2 SVGIG (reference sequence). Trimming at V came to 3 bases and at J to 8 bases, leaving 15 bases not matched to a gene. As DNA, the CDR3 is TGTGCCTGGAGCACGTCTAGCGGGAGTAGCGGGAGGGACATTCAGTACTTC. Its protein product is CAWSTSSGSSGRDIQYF.

This clonotype was observed a handful of times. The library was built for alpha chains, so this beta chain is an off-target read and its size means little. This rearrangement joins TRBV7-2 to TRBJ2-1; D gene uncertain. V shed 1 base and J shed 7 bases, with 11 bases lying between them. The CDR3 is 14 amino acids. CDR1 is SGHTA and CDR2 is FQGNSA in the germline V gene. The CDR3 here is CASSLGPRRNEQFF. For the CDR3, the DNA is TGTGCCAGCAGCTTAGGACCGCGGCGGAATGAGCAGTTCTTC.

This clonotype was recorded at least ten times. The library was built for alpha chains, so this beta chain is an off-target read and its size means little. This chain uses TRBV4-1 with TRBJ2-1; weak D call: TRBD2 (5 bases). The CDR3 runs 13 residues. Trimming cost V 3 bases and J 8 bases, with 11 bases left between them. Germline-derived CDR1 and CDR2 are MGHRA and YSYEKL. This CDR3 is CASSHGREDEQFF. The CDR3 nucleotides are TGCGCCAGCAGCCATGGGAGAGAGGATGAGCAGTTCTTC.

This clonotype was detected many times. The size of this beta chain means little, since it is a stray read in a library made for alpha chains. CDR3 amino acids: CASRRDSSYEQYF. The CDR3 DNA follows: TGTGCCAGCAGACGGGACAGCTCCTACGAGCAGTACTTC. The chain carries TRBV7-9 and TRBJ2-7; 7 positions agree with TRBD1. J was trimmed by 0 bases and V by 6 bases; bases with no gene match: 2. The germline CDR1 and CDR2 sequences are SEHNR and FQNEAQ (reference sequence). The CDR3 is 13 residues long.

This clonotype qualifies as medium-sized. This beta chain is a stray sequence in a library constructed for alpha chains; its clone size is not meaningful. The J gene is TRBJ2-7, the V gene TRBV29-1; a weak D match, TRBD2 (5 bases). V was shortened by 3 bases and J by 4 bases, with 10 bases between the two germline ends. This CDR3 is 12 amino acids long. Germline-derived CDR1 and CDR2 are SQVTM and ANQGSEA. CDR3 nucleotide sequence: TGCAGCGTTGACGGGGATAGATACGAGCAGTACTTC. As protein: CSVDGDRYEQYF.

With respect to this clonotype: With the library built for alpha chains, this beta chain is off target and its frequency is not meaningful. The chain couples TRBV5-5 to TRBJ2-7, with D tentatively TRBD1 (6 bases). CDR1 SGHKS and CDR2 YYEKEE come from the germline V gene (reference sequence). This CDR3 is built from 15 residues. Trimming removed 2 bases from V and 1 base from J, with 13 bases in between. CDR3 nucleotides: TGTGCCAGCAGCTTTCGGACAGTTGATTCCTACGAGCAGTACTTC. Translating it yields CASSFRTVDSYEQYF.

This clonotype was counted at least ten times. A library made for alpha chains picked up this beta chain off target, so its size means little. The chain links TRBV20-1 to TRBJ2-7, with D unclear. Per the germline V gene, CDR1 is DFQATT and CDR2 is SNEGSKA (reference sequence). This CDR3 contains 14 residues. V was pared by 6 bases and J by 7 bases, with 22 bases between. CDR3 nucleotide sequence: TGCAGTGCATCATACCGCGCCCCAGTTCGGGAGCAGTACTTC. Amino acid sequence: CSASYRAPVREQYF.

Ten or more counts support this clonotype. The size of this beta chain means little, since it is a stray read in a library made for alpha chains. The chain links TRBV4-1 to TRBJ2-7, with 7 bases aligning to TRBD2. Germline assignment: CDR1 MGHRA and CDR2 YSYEKL. This CDR3 spans 17 amino acids. Trimming took 3 bases from V and 1 from J; bases not matched to a gene: 12. CDR3 amino acids: CASSQVWVLAKSYEQYF. The CDR3, as DNA: TGCGCCAGCAGCCAGGTTTGGGTACTAGCGAAGTCCTACGAGCAGTACTTC.